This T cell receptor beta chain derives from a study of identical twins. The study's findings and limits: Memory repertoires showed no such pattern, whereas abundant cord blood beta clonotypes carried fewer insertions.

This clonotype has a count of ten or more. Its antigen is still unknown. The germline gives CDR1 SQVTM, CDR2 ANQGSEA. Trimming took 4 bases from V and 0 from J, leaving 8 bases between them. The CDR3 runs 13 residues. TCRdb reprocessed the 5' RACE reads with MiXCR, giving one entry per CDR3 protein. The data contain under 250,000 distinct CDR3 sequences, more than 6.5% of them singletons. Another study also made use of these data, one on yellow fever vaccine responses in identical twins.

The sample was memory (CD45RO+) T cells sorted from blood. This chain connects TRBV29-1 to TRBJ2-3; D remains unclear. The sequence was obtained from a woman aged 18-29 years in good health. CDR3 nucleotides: TGCAGCGTTGCGGGCACTAGCACAGATACGCAGTATTTT. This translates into CSVAGTSTDTQYF.